This T cell receptor beta chain stems from a study of molecular identifiers for immune sequencing clone quantification. Study results and caveats: Single-cell amounts of spiked Jurkat TCR RNA were reportedly detectable among over 750,000 naive cells. Because of identical TCR molecules sharing a barcode, sizes of highly expanded clones could be underestimated.

Sorting recovered naive CD8 T cells on a CD8+CD4-CCR7+CD45RA+ profile. At least ten counts were recorded for this clonotype. Its antigen is unknown. TCRdb processed the PCR reads anew with MiXCR; each CDR3 protein has one entry. The profile shows 90,000 or so distinct CDR3 sequences, over 20% of them singletons. Material for sequencing was naive CD8+ T cells from blood, with Jurkat cell RNA spiked in. The subset here: FACS-sorted CD8+CD4-CCR7+CD45RA+ naive T cells. The sequence was obtained from a human donor in good health. Some libraries in this study had Jurkat cell RNA spiked in.

The CDR3 DNA reads as TGTGCCATCAGTGCGTCTACAGAGGACCAAGAGACCCAGTACTTC. It translates to CAISASTEDQETQYF. This chain joins TRBV10-3 and TRBJ2-5; no clear D. Germline lookup yields CDR1 ENHRY and CDR2 SYGVKD. Trimming took off 4 bases at V and 0 bases at J, with 12 bases between the two ends. CDR3 length equals 15 residues.